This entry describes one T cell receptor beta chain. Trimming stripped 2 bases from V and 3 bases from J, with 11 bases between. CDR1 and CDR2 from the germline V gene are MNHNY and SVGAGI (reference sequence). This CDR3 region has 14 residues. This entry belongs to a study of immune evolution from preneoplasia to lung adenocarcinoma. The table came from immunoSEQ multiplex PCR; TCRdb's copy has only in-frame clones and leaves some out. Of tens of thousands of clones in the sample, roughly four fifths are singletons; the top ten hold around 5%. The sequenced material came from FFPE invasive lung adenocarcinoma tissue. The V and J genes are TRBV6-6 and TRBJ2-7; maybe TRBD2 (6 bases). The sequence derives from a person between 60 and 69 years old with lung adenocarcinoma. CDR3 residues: CASSYLPRDYEQYF. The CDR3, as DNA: TGTGCCAGCAGTTACCTTCCGCGGGACTACGAGCAGTACTTC.